These T cell receptor beta chains were read from a single sample in a study of cytomegalovirus exposure and HLA in healthy donors. Produced via immunoSEQ multiplex PCR; TCRdb's table is partial and in-frame only. The sample has around 190,000 clones; just under 75% are singletons. The sample comprised PBMCs. The receptors come from a young woman in good health and CMV-seropositive. Both conserved end residues are part of each CDR3. D genes are given only for firm matches. Clone size is shown for a subset of rows, as once, few, many or a class of expanded clone.

v_gene	j_gene	d_gene	abundance	CDR3aa	CDR3nt
TRBV5-4	TRBJ2-2	.	.	CASSLGGDSTGELFF	TGTGCCAGCAGCTTGGGGGGAGATAGTACCGGGGAGCTGTTTTTT
TRBV28	TRBJ1-3	.	.	CASSLSGGSGNTIYF	TGTGCCAGCAGTTTATCCGGGGGGTCCGGAAACACCATATATTTT
TRBV6-5	TRBJ2-5	.	once	CASSYRGAGPQETQYF	TGTGCCAGCAGTTACCGGGGGGCCGGCCCCCAAGAGACCCAGTACTTC
TRBV5-4	TRBJ1-5	.	few	CASSLQGINQPQHF	TGTGCCAGCAGCTTGCAGGGAATCAATCAGCCCCAGCATTTT
TRBV27	TRBJ2-7	TRBD2	.	CASTTGVKRGLAGISHEQYF	TGTGCCAGCACCACCGGAGTGAAGCGCGGACTAGCGGGAATCTCGCACGAGCAGTACTTC
TRBV7-9	TRBJ1-1	TRBD1	.	CASSLPGTGRRVTEAFF	TGTGCCAGCAGCTTACCTGGGACAGGGAGGAGGGTGACTGAAGCTTTCTTT
TRBV6-6	TRBJ1-3	TRBD1	.	CASSGTGPYSGNTIYF	TGTGCCAGCAGTGGGACAGGGCCGTACTCTGGAAACACCATATATTTT
TRBV27	TRBJ2-7	TRBD1	.	CASSLLLTTGGDEQYF	TGTGCCAGCAGTTTACTTCTAACGACAGGGGGCGACGAGCAGTACTTC
TRBV7-2	TRBJ1-5	.	.	CASSLQGRGNQPQHF	TGTGCCAGCAGCTTACAGGGTCGGGGCAATCAGCCCCAGCATTTT
TRBV18	TRBJ1-5	.	.	CASSPYRSGAYSNQPQHF	TGTGCCAGCTCACCATATCGTTCGGGAGCTTATAGCAATCAGCCCCAGCATTTT
TRBV5-6	TRBJ2-3	.	.	CASSLASTDTQYF	TGTGCCAGCAGCTTGGCTAGCACAGATACGCAGTATTTT
TRBV19	TRBJ1-1	.	.	CASSGTGGNTEAFF	TGTGCCAGTAGTGGGACTGGGGGGAACACTGAAGCTTTCTTT
TRBV7-9	TRBJ2-2	.	.	CSSSLDRNKKNTGELFF	TGTTCCAGCAGCCTCGACAGAAATAAAAAGAACACCGGGGAGCTGTTTTTT
TRBV19	TRBJ1-5	TRBD1	.	CASSTDTGGNSNQPQHF	TGTGCCAGTAGTACTGACACAGGGGGCAATAGCAATCAGCCCCAGCATTTT
TRBV9	TRBJ2-1	TRBD2	.	CASSSSPGLAIEQFF	TGTGCCAGCAGCTCCTCCCCGGGACTAGCTATTGAGCAGTTCTTC
TRBV5-1	TRBJ2-1	TRBD2	.	CASILAGGSYNEQFF	TGCGCCAGCATCCTTGCGGGGGGGTCCTACAATGAGCAGTTCTTC
TRBV4-1	TRBJ2-1	TRBD1	.	CASRGQGSNEQFF	TGCGCCAGCAGGGGACAGGGGAGCAATGAGCAGTTCTTC
TRBV4-1	TRBJ1-2	TRBD1	.	CASSLWTGRGYTF	TGCGCCAGCAGCCTCTGGACAGGCCGCGGCTACACCTTC
TRBV11-2	TRBJ2-7	TRBD2	few	CASSSATSGRLGEQYF	TGTGCCAGCAGTTCCGCGACTAGCGGGAGGCTGGGCGAGCAGTACTTC
TRBV6-4	TRBJ2-1	TRBD2	.	CASSDSGGLGYNEQFF	TGTGCCAGCAGTGACTCAGGGGGACTAGGGTACAATGAGCAGTTCTTC
TRBV29-1	TRBJ1-1	.	once	CSVRTPYTEAFF	TGCAGCGTTCGGACACCTTACACTGAAGCTTTCTTT
TRBV27	TRBJ1-5	.	once	CASSLNQGMNQPQHF	TGTGCCAGCAGCCTAAACCAGGGGATGAATCAGCCCCAGCATTTT
TRBV27	TRBJ2-7	TRBD1	.	CASSPDRVNYEQYF	TGTGCCAGCAGTCCAGACAGGGTGAATTACGAGCAGTACTTC
TRBV5-6	TRBJ1-2	.	.	CASSSTGYGYTF	TGTGCCAGCAGCTCTACAGGGTATGGCTACACCTTC
TRBV13	TRBJ2-7	.	.	CASSAGTSYEQYF	TGTGCCAGCAGTGCCGGGACATCCTACGAGCAGTACTTC
TRBV4-1	TRBJ2-7	TRBD1	.	CASSQDRDRGEQYF	TGCGCCAGCAGCCAAGATCGGGACAGGGGAGAGCAGTACTTC
TRBV2	TRBJ2-7	TRBD1	.	CASNTGTGVHEQYF	TGTGCCAGCAACACCGGGACAGGGGTCCACGAGCAGTACTTC
TRBV10-2	TRBJ1-1	.	.	CASSETGENTEAFF	TGCGCCAGCAGTGAGACCGGGGAGAACACTGAAGCTTTCTTT
TRBV28	TRBJ1-4	TRBD1	.	CASSSGTGILRNEKLFF	TGTGCCAGCAGCTCCGGGACAGGGATTTTGAGAAATGAAAAACTGTTTTTT
TRBV5-4	TRBJ2-7	.	.	CASSLTNSYEQYF	TGTGCCAGCAGCTTGACTAACTCCTACGAGCAGTACTTC
TRBV2	TRBJ1-1	.	.	CASSPYSEAFF	TGTGCCAGCAGCCCATACTCTGAAGCTTTCTTT
TRBV6-5	TRBJ2-3	.	few	CASSLADTQYF	TGTGCCAGCAGTTTAGCGGATACGCAGTATTTT
TRBV5-1	TRBJ1-1	.	once	CASSSGERNTEAFF	TGCGCCAGCAGCTCAGGGGAACGGAACACTGAAGCTTTCTTT
TRBV28	TRBJ1-2	TRBD1	once	CASSSLDRGRNGYTF	TGTGCCAGCAGCTCCCTGGACAGGGGGCGTAATGGCTACACCTTC
TRBV7-7	TRBJ2-5	TRBD2	few	CASSLNSGETQYF	TGTGCTAGCAGCTTGAATAGCGGGGAGACCCAGTACTTC
TRBV5-4	TRBJ2-3	.	.	CASSLDVGADTQYF	TGTGCCAGCAGCCTCGATGTGGGAGCAGATACGCAGTATTTT
TRBV27	TRBJ2-1	.	.	CASSLRTGSSYNEQFF	TGTGCCAGCAGTTTACGAACAGGTAGCTCCTACAATGAGCAGTTCTTC
TRBV4-1	TRBJ1-1	TRBD1	.	CASSQDEDRGRGFF	TGCGCCAGCAGCCAAGATGAGGACAGGGGAAGGGGTTTCTTT
TRBV28	TRBJ2-7	TRBD2	few	CASSPPGGGKYF	TGTGCCAGCAGTCCACCCGGGGGAGGGAAGTACTTC
TRBV5-1	TRBJ2-7	.	.	CASSLGQSYEQYF	TGCGCCAGCAGCCTCGGACAGTCCTACGAGCAGTACTTC
TRBV28	TRBJ2-7	.	.	CASSFRGSRTYEQYF	TGTGCCAGCAGTTTTCGAGGGAGTAGGACCTACGAGCAGTACTTC
TRBV18	TRBJ1-5	TRBD1	.	CASSATGDNQPQHF	TGTGCCAGCTCAGCAACAGGGGACAATCAGCCCCAGCATTTT
TRBV15	TRBJ2-3	TRBD2	.	CATSRWTSSTDTQYF	TGTGCCACCAGCAGGTGGACTAGCAGCACAGATACGCAGTATTTT